This entry lists 6 T cell receptor beta chains sequenced from one sample in a study of T cell repertoires in cytomegalovirus infection. TCRdb re-called the reads with MiXCR, one entry per CDR3 protein. The sample records more than 400,000 distinct CDR3 sequences, approximately 25% being singletons. Sample: PBMCs. The receptors come from a human donor in good health (CMV status not recorded). Some clones in this sample may be carry-over from other donors' samples.

This clonotype has more than one count but fewer than ten. This CDR3 fails to terminate in the conserved phenylalanine or tryptophan, so it likely reflects a read error. No DNA is shown, since the ends of the CDR3 on it are uncertain; the CDR3 is the one TCRdb lists. The chain links TRBV7-9 to TRBJ1-4; TRBD1 reflects the table's D call only, with no check against the DNA. The V gene's germline CDR1 is SEHNR and CDR2 FQNEAQ (reference sequence). The CDR3 totals 14 residues, both ends included. The CDR3 protein is CASSSNPRGPKCEC.

This clonotype was recorded many times. The J gene is TRBJ2-1, the V gene TRBV7-2; D is perhaps TRBD1 or TRBD2 (5 bases each). Trimming removed 1 base at V and 6 bases at J, with 13 bases between. Germline V CDR1 and CDR2: SGHTA, FQGNSA. This CDR3 spans 15 amino acids. CDR3 sequence reads: CASSLVWDQSNEQFF. The CDR3 DNA sequence: TGTGCCAGCAGCTTAGTGTGGGACCAAAGCAATGAGCAGTTCTTC.

There are a few counts of this clonotype. The chain links TRBV7-3 to TRBJ1-2, with a weak D call TRBD1 (5 bases). Trimming left V 4 bases short and J 0 bases short, with 15 bases between. This CDR3 spans 16 amino acids. Germline CDR1 reads SGHTA; CDR2 reads FQGTGA. DNA of the CDR3: TGTGCCAGCAGCTCTTCAGCAGGGAGAGCTAACTATGGCTACACCTTC. It encodes CASSSSAGRANYGYTF.

This clonotype was counted at least ten times. The rearrangement joins TRBV7-8 to TRBJ2-7; TRBD2 is a possible D gene (6 bases). The length of the CDR3 is 15 residues. Germline values: CDR1 SGHVS, CDR2 FQNEAQ. Trimming took off 1 base at V and 0 bases at J, with 10 bases between the two ends. The CDR3 spells CASSLDTGSSYEQYV. CDR3 bases: TGTGCCAGCAGCTTAGATACCGGGAGCTCCTACGAGCAGTACGTC.

This clonotype has at least ten counts. The J gene is TRBJ1-2, the V gene TRBV27; TRBD1 matches 7 bases. CDR3 length equals 13 residues. Germline V gives CDR1 MNHEY, CDR2 SMNVEV (reference sequence). V was clipped by 4 bases and J by 4 bases; unmatched bases: 3. This CDR3 reads CASSYGTAYGYTF. CDR3 bases: TGTGCCAGCAGTTACGGGACAGCCTATGGCTACACCTTC.

This clonotype has just a few counts. The chain has TRBV4-1 and TRBJ2-1; TRBD2 might be the D (6 bases). The CDR3 contains 15 residues. Germline CDR1 MGHRA, CDR2 YSYEKL. Deletions cut 4 bases from V and 9 bases from J, with 19 bases between. CDR3 nucleotides: TGCGCCAGCAGCCCTGAGATGGCTAGCGCAATTGAGCAGTTCTTC. Residues: CASSPEMASAIEQFF.